The source of this T cell receptor beta chain is a study of blood T cell repertoires in COVID-19. This CDR3 is 15 amino acids long. V gave up 5 bases and J gave up 5 bases; unmatched junction bases: 9. Germline loops: CDR1 MNHEY, CDR2 SVGEGT. Only one count was recorded for this clone. Data came from immunoSEQ multiplex PCR; TCRdb stores just in-frame clones and leaves some out. Here the sample spans roughly 150,000 clones, 70% to 90% being singletons. V usage is TRBV6-2 or TRBV6-3 and J usage is TRBJ1-2; 9 bases fit TRBD1. The TCR was taken from a man in his 60s with acute or convalescent COVID-19. Specimen: peripheral blood. CDR3 in amino acids: CASSGPGQGQYGYTF. DNA for the CDR3: TGTGCCAGCAGTGGTCCGGGACAGGGACAGTATGGCTACACCTTC.